The present TCR beta chain was sequenced within a study of read filtering for tumor transcriptome and immune sequencing. This clonotype was detected many times. Germline V gene lookup returns CDR1 SEHNR and CDR2 FQNEAQ (reference sequence). Deletions cut 5 bases from V and 0 bases from J, with 22 bases between. The CDR3 runs to 18 residues. Molecular barcoded adaptors covering alpha/delta and beta/gamma chains were used on 400 to 450 ng RNA. TCRdb re-called the reads through MiXCR, storing one row per CDR3 protein. Of approximately 61,000 distinct CDR3 sequences listed, approximately 20% were seen once; the top ten hold roughly an eighth.

The chain employs TRBV7-9 and TRBJ1-1; TRBD1 might be the D (5 bases). The receptor was derived from a donor over 35 with multiple myeloma. The sample consisted of a population of CD138-negative cells sorted from bone marrow. CDR3 loop: CASSHSPGTRGLNTEAFF. The CDR3 nucleotides are TGTGCCAGCAGCCATTCTCCTGGGACCCGAGGGCTGAACACTGAAGCTTTCTTT.